These 20 T cell receptor beta chains share one sample of origin, sequenced in a study of T cell responses to AZD1222 COVID-19 vaccine (dated by TCRdb to about 2021). The library was prepared using the immunoSEQ multiplex PCR assay. TCRdb obtained this table from immuneACCESS and retained in-frame rearrangements with V and J assigned. These tables miss some clones; where compared with another copy, unresolved V genes account for less than half of the shortfall, and the remainder is unexplained. Across this sample there are some 140,000 clones, with 80% to 90% seen only once. Together, the top ten hold about 5.5% of the sample. Taken with the paper, the label for time point translates to: baseline before first vaccination. According to the study, the label for this sample's treatment or condition signals: meningococcal conjugate vaccine given as trial control. The sample here was peripheral blood, taken on day 0 of MenACWY control vaccination. These receptor sequences come from an adult in good health.

The chain combines TRBV6-5 with TRBJ2-5; D not resolved. V was pared by 7 bases and J by 2 bases, with 17 bases between. The CDR3 totals 15 residues. Germline CDR1 and CDR2: MNHEY and SVGAGI. CDR3 DNA: TGTGCCAGCATTCTGACATCGGTCCAACAAGAGACCCAGTACTTC. Translation: CASILTSVQQETQYF.

CDR3 loop: CASRAGGLSTEAFF. The CDR3 DNA reads as TGTGCCAGTAGGGCGGGGGGGCTTAGCACTGAAGCTTTCTTT. This chain joins TRBV19 and TRBJ1-1; D might be TRBD1 (6 bases). The CDR3 extends over 14 amino acids. V was pared by 6 bases and J by 4 bases, with 15 bases between. The germline CDR1 and CDR2 sequences are LNHDA and SQIVND (reference sequence).

The rearrangement links TRBV7-8 to TRBJ1-1; the match to TRBD1 covers 10 bases. Germline-derived CDR1 and CDR2 are SGHVS and FQNEAQ. The trim removed 2 bases at V and 0 bases at J, leaving 3 bases unmatched. CDR3 length: 16 amino acids. CDR3 region: CASSLMTGGLNTEAFF. CDR3 DNA sequence: TGTGCCAGCAGCTTAATGACAGGGGGCCTGAACACTGAAGCTTTCTTT.

Remarks on this clone: This specimen includes other DNA sequences encoding the same CDR3. The rearrangement joins TRBV27 to TRBJ2-1; D is uncertain. This CDR3 has 14 residues. With 5 bases removed from V and 0 bases from J, the gap between germline ends came to 8 bases. CDR1 and CDR2 from the germline V gene are MNHEY and SMNVEV (reference sequence). This CDR3 reads CASSPLGSYNEQFF. The CDR3 bases are TGTGCCAGCAGTCCCCTGGGCTCCTACAATGAGCAGTTCTTC.

This chain joins TRBV19 and TRBJ1-2; D is unresolved. Trimming removed 6 bases from V and 3 bases from J, with 20 bases in between. Germline CDR1 LNHDA, CDR2 SQIVND (reference sequence). The CDR3 extends over 16 amino acids. The CDR3 bases are TGTGCCAGTAGCGCGACGAACAGAAACTATGACTATGGCTACACCTTC. It yields the protein CASSATNRNYDYGYTF.

The sample holds a few counts of this clone. The V gene is TRBV5-6, the J gene TRBJ2-3, with 9 bases identical to TRBD2. V dropped 1 base and J dropped 5; count of bases not matched to a gene: 8. Germline V lookup: CDR1 SGHDT, CDR2 YYEEEE. The CDR3 totals 16 residues. The CDR3 bases are TGTGCCAGCAGCTTGCGTAGCGGGAGTACGGTAGATACGCAGTATTTT. Translation gives CASSLRSGSTVDTQYF.

The chain links TRBV6-5 to TRBJ1-1; D not certain. Germline CDR1 and CDR2: MNHEY and SVGAGI. CDR3 length: 12 residues. Trimming removed 8 bases at V and 0 bases at J, with 7 bases between. This chain's CDR3 is CASGLMNTEAFF. For the CDR3, the DNA is TGTGCCAGCGGGCTTATGAACACTGAAGCTTTCTTT.

The chain uses TRBV6-5 and TRBJ2-5; tentative D call: TRBD1 (5 bases). V was trimmed by 2 bases and J by 4 bases, leaving 5 bases between them. This CDR3 region has 12 residues. CDR1 and CDR2 (germline): MNHEY, SVGAGI. The CDR3 coding sequence is TGTGCCAGCAGTTACAGGGGAGAGACCCAGTACTTC. This translates into CASSYRGETQYF.

The gene calls are TRBV4-2 and TRBJ2-3, with 12 bases aligning to TRBD2. V lost 2 bases to trimming and J lost 3 bases; unmatched junction nucleotides: 9. The CDR3 runs to 18 residues. Germline values: CDR1 LGHNA, CDR2 YNFKEQ. CDR3 DNA: TGTGCCAGCAGCCAACCCCCCTCCACTAGCGGGAGGACAGATACGCAGTATTTT. Its translation: CASSQPPSTSGRTDTQYF.

The CDR3 DNA reads as TGTGCCAGCAGCGACGGACAGGGCTATGGCTACACCTTC. Protein product: CASSDGQGYGYTF. V and J are TRBV7-3 and TRBJ1-2, with TRBD1 identical over 8 bases. Germline values: CDR1 SGHTA, CDR2 FQGTGA. The ends lost 5 bases at V and 4 bases at J; junction bases unmatched: 3. There are 13 residues in the CDR3.

This clone was observed a single time. The gene calls are TRBV19 and TRBJ2-1; 15 bases line up with TRBD2. This CDR3 spans 14 amino acids. Germline lookup yields CDR1 LNHDA and CDR2 SQIVND (reference sequence). With V trimmed by 10 bases and J by 7 bases, 5 bases remained unmatched. The CDR3 spells CATRGLAGGNEQFF. DNA of the CDR3: TGTGCCACCAGGGGACTAGCGGGGGGAAATGAGCAGTTCTTC. The whole variable domain, remainder taken from reference TRBV19 and TRBJ2-1, is DGGITQSPKYLFRKEGQNVTLSCEQNLNHDAMYWYRQDPGQGLRLIYYSQIVNDFQKGDIAEGYSVSREKKESFPLTVTSAQKNPTAFYLCATRGLAGGNEQFFGPGTRLTVL.

V usage is TRBV10-1 and J usage is TRBJ1-1, with 9 bases aligning to TRBD1. The trim removed 0 bases at V and 5 bases at J, leaving 4 bases unmatched. The CDR3 has 15 residues. CDR1 is WNHNN and CDR2 is SYGVQD in the germline V gene (reference sequence). CDR3 protein: CASSESGQGWTEAFF. The CDR3 coding sequence is TGCGCCAGCAGTGAGTCGGGACAGGGTTGGACTGAAGCTTTCTTT.

V usage is TRBV9 and J usage is TRBJ2-1, with unresolved D. The length of the CDR3 is 13 residues. The V end lost 7 bases, the J end lost 5 bases, and 13 bases lay between the germline ends. Germline V gives CDR1 SGDLS, CDR2 YYNGEE. CDR3 coding DNA: TGTGCCAGCTCATTCTGGTCTGACAATGAGCAGTTCTTC. It yields the protein CASSFWSDNEQFF.

This chain connects TRBV4-1 to TRBJ2-4, with unresolved D. The V gene's germline CDR1 is MGHRA and CDR2 YSYEKL. The CDR3 contains 18 residues. The germline V and J ends were trimmed by 1 base and 4 bases, with 20 bases remaining between them. CDR3 nucleotides: TGCGCCAGCAGCCAAGCGGCGCTGGCCTACCAACATAAAAACATTCAGTACTTC. It codes for CASSQAALAYQHKNIQYF.

The chain recombines TRBV6-6 with TRBJ2-5; D assignment may be TRBD1 or TRBD2 (6 bases each). V gave up 4 bases and J gave up 4 bases, with 19 bases separating them. Germline V lookup: CDR1 MNHNY, CDR2 SVGAGI (reference sequence). CDR3 size: 16 residues. CDR3 sequence reads: CASSSRGGGRPETQYF. CDR3 nucleotides: TGTGCCAGCAGTTCTCGTGGAGGGGGGAGACCAGAGACCCAGTACTTC.

The rearrangement links TRBV5-4 to TRBJ2-1; the match to TRBD2 covers 13 bases. The J segment lost 0 bases and the V segment lost 3 bases, leaving 6 bases of the junction unmatched. Germline V gene lookup returns CDR1 SGHNT and CDR2 YYREEE (reference sequence). This CDR3 is built from 18 residues. The chain's CDR3 is CASSSGLAGVSSYNEQFF. Here the CDR3 DNA reads TGTGCCAGCAGCTCCGGACTAGCGGGGGTCAGCTCCTACAATGAGCAGTTCTTC.

J is TRBJ1-4 and V is TRBV15; D is unclear. The CDR3 length is 14 residues. Germline V CDR1 and CDR2: LNHNV, YYDKDF (reference sequence). V lost 7 bases and J 6 bases, leaving 15 bases between the germline ends. CDR3 amino acids: CATIRSRVDEKLFF. Written as DNA, the CDR3 is TGTGCCACCATACGATCAAGGGTTGATGAAAAACTGTTTTTT.

This clone is a singleton in its sample. The rearrangement uses TRBV19 and TRBJ1-1; possible D gene TRBD1, 5 bases. The germline V and J ends were trimmed by 3 bases and 6 bases, with 11 bases remaining between them. The CDR3 runs 13 residues. Germline CDR1 reads LNHDA; CDR2 reads SQIVND (reference sequence). The CDR3 nucleotides are TGTGCCAGTAGTATGGCAGGGACGGCTGAAGCTTTCTTT. This encodes CASSMAGTAEAFF.

The genes are TRBV10-1 and TRBJ2-2, with D perhaps matching TRBD2 (5 bases). This CDR3 has 13 amino acids. Germline V gene data show CDR1 as WNHNN and CDR2 as SYGVQD (reference sequence). V was shortened by 2 bases and J by 7 bases, with 8 bases between the two germline ends. The CDR3 bases are TGCGCCAGCAGTGAGGAGGGCGACGGGGAGCTGTTTTTT. Translation: CASSEEGDGELFF.

The CDR3 nucleotides read TGCAGCGTTGAGAACAGCGGCACTGAAGCTTTCTTT. Translating gives CSVENSGTEAFF. The chain combines TRBV29-1 with TRBJ1-1, with D unresolved. The CDR3 consists of 12 residues. Germline V gene data show CDR1 as SQVTM and CDR2 as ANQGSEA. The V end was cut by 3 bases, the J end by 4 bases, with 9 bases between. Drawing the rest from reference TRBV29-1 and TRBJ1-1, the complete variable domain is SAVISQKPSRDICQRGTSLTIQCQVDSQVTMMFWYRQQPGQSLTLIATANQGSEATYESGFVIDKFPISRPNLTFSTLTVSNMSPEDSSIYLCSVENSGTEAFFGQGTRLTVV.